The subject of this entry is one T cell receptor beta chain. CDR1 and CDR2 (germline): SGHDN, FVKESK. Losses at the gene ends were 1 base for V and 7 bases for J; bases not matched to a gene: 7. The CDR3 is 16 residues long. The data stem from a study of blood T cell repertoires in COVID-19. Across the whole study: Samples representing acute and convalescent COVID-19 were sourced from the United States, Italy and Spain.

Per the original methods: Estimated nucleated cell counts came from reference gene primer amplification. Profiled with immunoSEQ multiplex PCR; TCRdb holds only in-frame clones, not every one. The D gene and trimming were derived from the DNA, and the V and J assignments and clone size from that table. In the table there are over 200,000 clones, approximately 78% of which are singletons. Participants were aged about 18 to 90 years, lived in roughly 25 US areas, and enrolled virtually. Which cohort a participant joined came from the clinical history participants gave. The sample consisted of PBMCs or T cells enriched from blood (not recorded which). J is TRBJ1-4 and V is TRBV14; 9 bases map to TRBD1. The TCR comes from a man aged 40-49 years who had recovered from COVID-19. As DNA, the CDR3 is TGTGCCAGCAGCCAAGGGATCCGGGACAGGGCTGAAAAACTGTTTTTT. Residues: CASSQGIRDRAEKLFF.